The 3 T cell receptor beta chains given below trace back to one sample, sequenced in a study of cytomegalovirus exposure and HLA in healthy donors. The PCR used 60 Vbeta and 13 Jbeta primers. Data came from immunoSEQ multiplex PCR; TCRdb stores just in-frame clones and leaves some out. The table includes 130,000 or so clones, around 77% detected once. The sample consisted of PBMCs. Receptor source: a woman between 55 and 75 years old in good health and CMV-seronegative.

The chain is built from TRBV11-2 and TRBJ2-1, with 9 bases fitting TRBD1. CDR1 is SGHAT and CDR2 is FQNNGV in the germline V gene. The trim removed 5 bases at V and 2 bases at J, leaving 4 bases unmatched. The CDR3 loop spans 15 amino acids. CDR3 nucleotides: TGTGCCAGCAGCCCTGGACAGGGGACCTACAATGAGCAGTTCTTC. Translation: CASSPGQGTYNEQFF. Full variable domain (missing parts from reference TRBV11-2 and TRBJ2-1): EAGVAQSPRYKIIEKRQSVAFWCNPISGHATLYWYQQILGQGPKLLIQFQNNGVVDDSQLPKDRFSAERLKGVDSTLKIQPAKLEDSAVYLCASSPGQGTYNEQFFGPGTRLTVL.

The chain carries TRBV7-9 and TRBJ1-2; TRBD1 is a possible D gene (5 bases). V was trimmed by 1 base and J by 5 bases, leaving 11 bases between them. The CDR3 totals 14 residues. In germline, CDR1 is SEHNR, CDR2 FQNEAQ (reference sequence). CDR3 region: CASSLEQAVYGYTF. CDR3 DNA: TGTGCCAGCAGCTTAGAACAGGCTGTGTATGGCTACACCTTC.

This chain links TRBV5-1 with TRBJ1-2, with 7 bases matching TRBD1. Germline lookup yields CDR1 SGHRS and CDR2 YFSETQ. Unmatched junction bases numbered 9, after V lost 4 bases and J lost 3 bases. The CDR3 extends over 15 amino acids. Here the CDR3 reads CASSMDRPDDYGYTF. DNA for the CDR3: TGCGCCAGCAGCATGGACAGGCCGGATGACTATGGCTACACCTTC.